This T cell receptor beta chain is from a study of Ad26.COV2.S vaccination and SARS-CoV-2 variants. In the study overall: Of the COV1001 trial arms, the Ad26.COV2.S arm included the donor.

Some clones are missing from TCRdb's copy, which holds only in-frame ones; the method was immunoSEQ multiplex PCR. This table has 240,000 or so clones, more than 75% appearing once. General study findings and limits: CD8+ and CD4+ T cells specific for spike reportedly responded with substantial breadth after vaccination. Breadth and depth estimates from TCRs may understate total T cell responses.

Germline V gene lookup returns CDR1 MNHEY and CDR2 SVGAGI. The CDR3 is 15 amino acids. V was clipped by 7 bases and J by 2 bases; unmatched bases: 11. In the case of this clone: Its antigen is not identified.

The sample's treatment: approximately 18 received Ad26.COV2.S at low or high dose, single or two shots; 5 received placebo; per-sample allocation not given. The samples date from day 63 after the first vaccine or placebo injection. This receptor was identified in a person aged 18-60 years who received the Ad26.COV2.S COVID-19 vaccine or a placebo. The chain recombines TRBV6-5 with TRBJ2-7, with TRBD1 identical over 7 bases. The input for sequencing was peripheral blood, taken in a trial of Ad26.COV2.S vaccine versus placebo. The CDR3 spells CASNQGGEPPYEQYF. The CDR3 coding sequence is TGTGCCAGCAACCAAGGGGGCGAACCGCCCTACGAGCAGTACTTC.